This TCR beta chain was captured in a study of neurological immune-mediated disorders. This clonotype was seen many times. Germline CDR1 reads DFQATT; CDR2 reads SNEGSKA (reference sequence). V lost 7 bases and J lost 1, with 17 bases in between. The CDR3 has 14 amino acids. TCRdb reprocessed the 5' RACE reads with MiXCR, giving one entry per CDR3 protein. The sample holds more than 45,000 distinct CDR3 sequences, approximately 3.9% seen once. This sequence originates from a young man with multiple sclerosis. Input material: PBMCs. The chain couples TRBV20-1 to TRBJ2-7; D might be TRBD1 or TRBD2, each matching 5 bases. CDR3 protein: CSVPDSGSSYEQYF. The CDR3 DNA sequence: TGCAGTGTCCCTGACAGCGGATCTTCCTACGAGCAGTACTTC.